Given below is one T cell receptor beta chain in context. TCRdb's copy holds only in-frame clones and misses some; the assay was immunoSEQ multiplex PCR. This table has approximately 100,000 clones, roughly nine tenths appearing once. The CDR3 is 15 amino acids. Trimming cost V 0 bases and J 3 bases; bases outside gene matches: 3. The V gene's germline CDR1 is LGHNT and CDR2 FRNRAP. This sample was included in a study of T cell changes during pregnancy in multiple sclerosis. This rearrangement joins TRBV12-5 to TRBJ2-7, with TRBD1 matching 9 bases. Sequencing was performed on peripheral blood, taken after pregnancy. This TCR derives from a female donor with multiple sclerosis, enrolled in a pregnancy study. CDR3 in DNA: TGTGCTAGTGGTTTGGTGCCGACAGGGGGCTACGAGCAGTACTTC. As protein: CASGLVPTGGYEQYF. The full variable domain, in which reference TRBV12-5 and TRBJ2-7 provide the parts outside the CDR3, is DARVTQTPRHKVTEMGQEVTMRCQPILGHNTVFWYRQTMMQGLELLAYFRNRAPLDDSGMPKDRFSAEMPDATLATLKIQPSEPRDSAVYFCASGLVPTGGYEQYFGPGTRLTVT.